Listed below are T cell receptor beta chains from one sample, sequenced in a study of spatial heterogeneity in lung cancer. TCRdb redid the calling of the 5' RACE reads with MiXCR, one entry per CDR3 protein. Here the sample spans approximately 44,000 distinct CDR3 sequences, roughly an eighth being singletons. The sequencing used PBMCs, collected at surgery. Every receptor here comes from a male donor with early-stage non-small cell lung cancer. CDR3s include the opening cysteine and the closing phenylalanine or tryptophan. A D gene is named only where the DNA matches it firmly. Rows may omit the clone size; those that give it use once, few, many or a size class.

TRBJ2-7	.	TRBV20-1	few	CSAGVRISYEQYF	TGCAGTGCTGGGGTTCGGATCTCCTACGAGCAGTACTTC
TRBJ2-1	TRBD2	TRBV5-1	.	CASSGLGTSGEQFF	TGCGCCAGCAGCGGCCTAGGGACTAGCGGAGAGCAGTTCTTC
TRBJ2-4	TRBD1	TRBV20-1	.	CSARDGQGPGGYF	TGCAGTGCTAGGGACGGACAGGGGCCGGGGGGGTACTTC
TRBJ2-1	TRBD2	TRBV6-6	.	CASRPTAGSYNEQFF	TGTGCCAGCAGACCTACAGCGGGATCCTACAATGAGCAGTTCTTC
TRBJ2-5	TRBD1	TRBV29-1	few	CSVEGTGGETQYF	TGCAGCGTTGAAGGGACAGGGGGCGAGACCCAGTACTTC
TRBJ2-1	TRBD2	TRBV5-1	few	CASSLAGLAGVEQFF	TGCGCCAGCAGCTTGGCAGGTCTAGCGGGAGTTGAGCAGTTCTTC
TRBJ2-7	.	TRBV28	many	CATAIEQSYEQYF	TGTGCCACAGCAATAGAACAGTCCTACGAGCAGTACTTC
TRBJ2-2	.	TRBV3-1	few	CASSQIIAADTGELFF	TGTGCCAGCAGCCAAATTATAGCAGCGGACACCGGGGAGCTGTTTTTT
TRBJ2-5	TRBD2	TRBV7-6	few	CASSSELAGGQYQETQYF	TGTGCCAGCAGCTCCGAGTTAGCGGGGGGGCAGTACCAAGAGACCCAGTACTTC
TRBJ2-5	TRBD1	TRBV28	many	CASSLSRTGGETQYF	TGTGCCAGCAGTTTATCGCGGACAGGGGGGGAGACCCAGTACTTC
TRBJ1-6	.	TRBV21-1	many	CASSKPDRNSPLHF	TGTGCCAGCAGCAAGCCGGACCGTAATTCACCCCTCCACTTT
TRBJ2-5	.	TRBV6-6	few	CASSYSPIRETQYF	TGTGCCAGCAGTTACTCACCTATTCGAGAGACCCAGTACTTC
TRBJ2-2	TRBD2	TRBV6-5	.	CASSRGVGNGELFF	TGTGCCAGCAGTCGGGGGGTCGGAAACGGGGAGCTGTTTTTT
TRBJ2-5	.	TRBV5-1	.	CASSWGVQETQYF	TGCGCCAGCAGCTGGGGGGTTCAAGAGACCCAGTACTTC
TRBJ1-4	.	TRBV6-2/TRBV6-3	once	CASSIVREKRTTNEKLFF	TGTGCCAGCAGTATAGTCCGGGAGAAGAGAACAACTAATGAAAAACTGTTTTTT